This T cell receptor beta chain was observed in a study of cytomegalovirus exposure and HLA in healthy donors. PCR employed 60 Vbeta and 13 Jbeta primers. This table comes from immunoSEQ multiplex PCR, and its TCRdb copy is limited to in-frame clones, with some not included. The profile covers roughly 160,000 clones, with 70% to 85% appearing a single time and 1.5% to 2% taken by the ten largest. The CDR3 loop spans 13 amino acids. J was trimmed by 5 bases and V by 6 bases; bases with no gene match: 1. Looked up from germline, CDR1 is KGHSH and CDR2 is LQKENI. The chain links TRBV18 to TRBJ2-7, with 13 bases identical to TRBD2. What was sequenced was PBMCs. This receptor was taken from a woman aged 25 to 39 in good health and CMV-seronegative. This CDR3 is CASSGTSGNEQYF. CDR3 bases: TGTGCCAGCTCCGGGACTAGCGGGAACGAGCAGTACTTC.